Sequencing of this T cell receptor (beta chain) was carried out in a study of T cells in Graves' hyperthyroidism and ophthalmopathy (dated by TCRdb to about 2019). Notes on the research overall: Peripheral blood samples were taken at initial diagnosis, before any treatment was given. To identify distinguishing TCR V-J signatures, a discovery cohort of around 98 patients was used, comprising under 45 with Graves' ophthalmopathy and some 60 with stable Graves' hyperthyroidism. Whether ophthalmopathy could be predicted prospectively was tested in an independent validation cohort made up of roughly 20 hyperthyroidism patients plus 17 patients who later progressed to ophthalmopathy. The roughly 94 discovery patients were randomly split 7:3 into training and test sets. In roughly six Graves' hyperthyroidism patients, the study also compared T-cell repertoires from thyroid tissue with T-cell repertoires from blood. After blood sampling, hyperthyroidism patients were treated with methimazole at a starting dose of 30 mg daily, and ophthalmopathy patients were treated with high-dose intravenous methylprednisolone. According to the paper, TCR Vbeta CDR3 sequencing was carried out on more than 120 peripheral blood samples, which came from fewer than 50 ophthalmopathy, about 75 hyperthyroidism and about 17 progressor patients.

The TCR beta CDR3 regions were amplified from RNA transcripts. For the first round of RT-PCR on the TCR CDR3, the HTBI primer set was used together with the Qiagen OneStep RT-PCR kit. A second multiplex PCR round built the libraries, followed by size selection and purification. Sequencing of the libraries was done on an Illumina HiSeq2000 using paired-end 100 bp reads. The paper's processing steps were these. SOAPnuke was used to process the raw data, removing reads that contained adapters or uncalled bases, had a mean Phred below 15, or lacked an exact match to the constant primer or identifier. High-quality paired reads were merged with COPE v1.2.5, and unique nucleotide sequences were defined as clonotypes. MiTCR v1.1 was used to align the clonotypes against IMGT TRBV, TRBD and TRBJ reference segments. The analysis was restricted to V-J combinations with a frequency above 0.0001, which together covered just over 99% of the repertoires. The TCS score was defined as the ratio of F50 (clonal expansion) to E x V (chaos), calculated using BLOSUM62-based TCRdist between CDR3 peptides within each V-J. Welch's t-statistics and random forest reduced some 510 V-J features to 13, which were used in a naive Bayes classifier (R e1071). TCRdb cleaned the public reads at Q25 with fastp, built clones with MiXCR and kept in-frame beta chains. Rows with one shared CDR3 protein collapse into an entry with the most common genes and DNA. Clone size and V and J calls follow TCRdb, not the original study. This sample is represented by approximately 210,000 distinct CDR3 sequences; about 15% of them were singletons. Approximately 50% of the sample belongs to the ten largest clones.

A patient counted as having stable Graves' hyperthyroidism if no progression to ophthalmopathy occurred over 18 months of follow-up. Hyperthyroidism patients were newly diagnosed, with disease duration under 2 months, and aged 18 to 65 years. Patients with uncontrolled infections, other autoimmune diseases, pregnancy or lactation were excluded. Diagnoses relied on clinical symptoms, serum thyroxine and TRAb, thyroid ultrasound and orbital computed tomography. Ficoll-Paque density gradient centrifugation was used to isolate PBMCs from about 9 ml of fresh peripheral blood. Total RNA was extracted using Trizol reagent, and RNA quality was assessed on an Agilent 2100 Bioanalyzer. This clonotype appeared many times. Its antigen remains unidentified. Per-base quality was not reported, and no clone a single base away is much larger than it. The CDR3 covers 15 residues, taking in both the cysteine and the phenylalanine. Left in the record is the CDR3 DNA by itself, 45 bases read in frame from the first base. Per the germline V gene, MDHEN is the CDR1 and SYDVKM is the CDR2. Trimming takes 2 bases off V and 1 base off J; junction bases not matched to a gene: 4.

Paper-wide results and their limitations: A 13 V-J signature model separated ophthalmopathy from stable hyperthyroidism, with 87.88% sensitivity and roughly 84% specificity in cross-validation and 80%/75% in testing. In validation, the model predicted progression to ophthalmopathy a median of roughly 6.5 months before onset, with about 67% sensitivity and roughly 72% specificity. Most expanded thyroid clonotypes (frequency above 0.001) were also found in blood, which suggests that blood repertoires may mirror thyroid immune responses. No statistical method was used to fix the sample size in advance, and group allocation was not hidden from the investigators.

Material: blood. The rearranged segments are TRBV28 and TRBJ2-5, and 7 bases in between align with TRBD1. The clonotype was recovered from a man over 45 with Graves' hyperthyroidism. The CDR3 here reads CASSLVRGPQETQYF. The nucleotides are TGTGCCAGCAGTTTAGTTAGGGGGCCCCAAGAGACCCAGTACTTC.